Following are 9 T cell receptor beta chains from one sample sequenced in a study of T-cell memory formation after mild COVID-19 (dated by TCRdb to the early 2020s). The receptor library was made with 5' RACE. These reads were obtained on an Illumina NovaSeq 6000. TCRdb cleaned the public reads at Q25 with fastp, built clones with MiXCR and kept in-frame beta chains. Rows matching on CDR3 protein sequence are summarized as one entry with the most common DNA and genes. Here the sample has hundreds of thousands of distinct CDR3 sequences; roughly 22% occur a single time. Around 13% of the sample goes to the ten largest clones. The specimen sequenced was PBMCs or a T cell subset sorted from them (not recorded which). These receptor sequences come from an adult woman who had mild COVID-19 (a few samples of this study predate the infection). The sample titles of this study are shuffled in the database, so cell type and time point are left out; the donor was told from shared clones.

The chain employs TRBV7-7 and TRBJ2-3; TRBD2 aligns across 8 bases. Per germline, CDR1 SSHAT and CDR2 FNYEAQ (reference sequence). The ends lost 3 bases at V and 2 bases at J; junction bases unmatched: 13. The CDR3 is 18 amino acids. For the CDR3, the DNA is TGTGCCAGCAGCTTTCCAGCGGGGGTGCGAATTTTCACAGATACGCAGTATTTT. Its protein is CASSFPAGVRIFTDTQYF.

The chain carries TRBV7-6 and TRBJ2-5; 12 bases line up with TRBD2. The CDR3 sequence is 16 residues long. Germline V lookup: CDR1 SGHVS, CDR2 FNYEAQ. J gave up 4 bases and V 5 bases, and 8 bases lay outside the gene matches. CDR3 nucleotide sequence: TGTGCCAGCAGCCCCCGTTTACTAGCGGGAGGAGAGACCCAGTACTTC. Translating gives CASSPRLLAGGETQYF. Complete variable domain (other parts from reference TRBV7-6 and TRBJ2-5): GAGVSQSPRYKVTKRGQDVALRCDPISGHVSLYWYRQALGQGPEFLTYFNYEAQQDKSGLPNDRFSAERPEGSISTLTIQRTEQRDSAMYRCASSPRLLAGGETQYFGPGTRLLVL.

There are a few counts of this clonotype. The chain employs TRBV5-5 and TRBJ2-3, with D possibly matching TRBD2 (6 bases). The CDR3 has 15 residues. CDR1 and CDR2 from the germline V gene are SGHKS and YYEKEE (reference sequence). The V end lost 7 bases, the J end lost 0 bases, and 15 bases lay between the germline ends. The CDR3 sequence: CASGLGGESTDTQYF. The CDR3 bases are TGTGCCAGCGGCCTTGGCGGGGAGAGCACAGATACGCAGTATTTT.

This clonotype came up a few times. The rearrangement joins TRBV27 to TRBJ2-7, with D perhaps matching TRBD1 (6 bases). The ends were cut back, 6 bases at V and 0 bases at J, with 12 bases in the middle. Germline CDR1 and CDR2: MNHEY and SMNVEV (reference sequence). This CDR3 has 14 residues. CDR3 in DNA: TGTGCCAGCAGAGACAGGTTAAGCTCCTACGAGCAGTACTTC. Protein sequence: CASRDRLSSYEQYF.

V gene TRBV3-1 combines with J gene TRBJ2-1; TRBD2 matches at 8 bases. V gave up 4 bases and J gave up 7 bases; unmatched junction bases: 15. CDR1 and CDR2 (germline): LGHDT, YNNKEL (reference sequence). There are 17 residues in the CDR3. In DNA form, the CDR3 reads TGTGCCAGCAGCCTCAACGCGGGAGCGGGAGCTCTTAATGAGCAGTTCTTC. This encodes CASSLNAGAGALNEQFF.

In its sample, this clonotype was seen many times. The J gene is TRBJ2-7, the V gene TRBV12-3 or TRBV12-4, with D unresolved. This CDR3 has 12 amino acids. Trimming shortened V by 2 bases and J by 11 bases, and 13 bases separated the two germline ends. CDR3 protein: CASSLNPPKKYF. CDR3 coding DNA: TGTGCCAGCAGTTTAAACCCGCCGAAGAAGTACTTC.

At least ten counts were recorded for this clonotype. J is TRBJ2-2 and V is TRBV12-3 or TRBV12-4; weak D call: TRBD1 (6 bases). CDR3 length: 13 amino acids. The V gene lost 4 bases and the J gene lost 8 bases, with 11 bases spanning the gap. The CDR3 region is CASSSAQGGELFF. CDR3 in DNA: TGTGCCAGCAGTTCTGCACAGGGAGGGGAGCTGTTTTTT.

This clonotype has more than one count but fewer than ten. V usage is TRBV6-6 and J usage is TRBJ2-7; 7 bases line up with TRBD1. The CDR3 is 16 amino acids. CDR1 is MNHNY and CDR2 is SVGAGI in the germline V gene (reference sequence). V shed 5 bases, J shed 1 base, and the junction held 11 bases outside the gene matches. The CDR3 loop reads CASSRSTGPNSYEQYF. Here the CDR3 DNA reads TGTGCCAGCAGTCGCTCGACAGGGCCGAATTCCTACGAGCAGTACTTC.

This clonotype was counted a few times. The genes are TRBV6-5 and TRBJ1-1, with D maybe TRBD1 (5 bases). The germline CDR1 and CDR2 sequences are MNHEY and SVGAGI. Trimming took off 2 bases at V and 0 bases at J, with 16 bases between the two ends. The length of the CDR3 is 17 residues. CDR3 protein: CASSYGGGRGMNTEAFF. The CDR3 coding sequence is TGTGCCAGCAGTTACGGGGGAGGGAGGGGCATGAACACTGAAGCTTTCTTT.